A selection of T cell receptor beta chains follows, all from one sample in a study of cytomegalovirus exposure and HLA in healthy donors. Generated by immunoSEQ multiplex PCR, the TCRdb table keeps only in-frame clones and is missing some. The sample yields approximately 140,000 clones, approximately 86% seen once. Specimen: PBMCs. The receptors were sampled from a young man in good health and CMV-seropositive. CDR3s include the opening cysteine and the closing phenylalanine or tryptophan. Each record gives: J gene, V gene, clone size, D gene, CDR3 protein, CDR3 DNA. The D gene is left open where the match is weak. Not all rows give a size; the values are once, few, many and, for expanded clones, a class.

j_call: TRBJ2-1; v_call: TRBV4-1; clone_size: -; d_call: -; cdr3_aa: CASSHSGEQFF; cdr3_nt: TGCGCCAGCAGCCACAGCGGTGAGCAGTTCTTC
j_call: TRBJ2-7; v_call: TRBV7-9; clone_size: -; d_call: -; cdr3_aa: CASSVEVASGEQYF; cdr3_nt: TGTGCCAGCAGCGTCGAAGTAGCCTCGGGAGAGCAGTACTTC
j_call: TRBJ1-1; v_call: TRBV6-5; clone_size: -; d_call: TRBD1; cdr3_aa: CASSYSRTGVEAFF; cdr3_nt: TGTGCCAGCAGTTACTCCAGGACAGGGGTTGAAGCTTTCTTT
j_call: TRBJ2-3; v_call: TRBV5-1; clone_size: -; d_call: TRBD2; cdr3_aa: CASSSGGAGTDTQYF; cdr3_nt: TGCGCCAGCAGCTCCGGGGGGGCTGGCACAGATACGCAGTATTTT
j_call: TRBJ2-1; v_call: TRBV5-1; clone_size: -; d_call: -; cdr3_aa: CASSSPTQDNEQFF; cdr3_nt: TGCGCCAGCAGCTCGCCGACGCAGGACAATGAGCAGTTCTTC
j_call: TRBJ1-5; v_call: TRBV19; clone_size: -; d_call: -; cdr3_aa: CASSILGLNQPQHF; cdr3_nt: TGTGCCAGTAGTATATTGGGGCTAAATCAGCCCCAGCATTTT
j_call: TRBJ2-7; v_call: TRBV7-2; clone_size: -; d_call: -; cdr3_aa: CASSFYYEQYF; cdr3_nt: TGTGCCAGCAGCTTCTACTACGAGCAGTACTTC
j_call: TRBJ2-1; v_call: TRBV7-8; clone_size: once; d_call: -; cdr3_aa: CASSWDSVGYNEQFF; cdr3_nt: TGTGCCAGCAGCTGGGACTCCGTTGGTTACAATGAGCAGTTCTTC
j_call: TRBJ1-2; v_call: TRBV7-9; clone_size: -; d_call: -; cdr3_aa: CASSQIGTPPSYGYTF; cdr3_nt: TGTGCCAGCAGCCAAATCGGCACTCCCCCTAGCTATGGCTACACCTTC
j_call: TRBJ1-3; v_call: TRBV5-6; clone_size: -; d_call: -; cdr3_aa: CASSLFTASSGNTIYF; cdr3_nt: TGTGCCAGCAGCTTGTTTACAGCCAGCTCTGGAAACACCATATATTTT
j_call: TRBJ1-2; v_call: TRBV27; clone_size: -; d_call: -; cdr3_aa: CASSMGQGFGYTF; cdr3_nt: TGTGCCAGCAGTATGGGACAAGGGTTTGGCTACACCTTC
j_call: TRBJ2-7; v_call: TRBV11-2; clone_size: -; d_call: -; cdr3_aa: CASSLGPGYEQYF; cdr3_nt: TGTGCCAGCAGCTTAGGGCCAGGGTACGAGCAGTACTTC
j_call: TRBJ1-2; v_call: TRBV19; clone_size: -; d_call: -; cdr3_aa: CASSIGGANYGYTF; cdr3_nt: TGTGCCAGTAGTATCGGAGGGGCGAACTATGGCTACACCTTC
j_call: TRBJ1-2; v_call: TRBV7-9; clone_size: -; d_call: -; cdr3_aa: CASSLGTTFWGYTF; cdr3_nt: TGTGCCAGCAGCTTAGGGACAACTTTCTGGGGCTACACCTTC
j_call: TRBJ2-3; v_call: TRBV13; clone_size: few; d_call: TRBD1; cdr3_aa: CASSFGQGAIHTQYF; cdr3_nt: TGTGCCAGCAGCTTCGGACAGGGGGCGATTCATACGCAGTATTTT
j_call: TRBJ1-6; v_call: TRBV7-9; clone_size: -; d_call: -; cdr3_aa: CASSSGGSSYNSPLHF; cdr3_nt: TGTGCCAGCAGCTCGGGAGGGAGCTCCTATAATTCACCCCTCCACTTT
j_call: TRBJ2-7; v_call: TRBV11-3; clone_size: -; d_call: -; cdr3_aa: CASSLGEYEQYF; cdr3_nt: TGTGCCAGCAGCTTAGGAGAGTACGAGCAGTACTTC
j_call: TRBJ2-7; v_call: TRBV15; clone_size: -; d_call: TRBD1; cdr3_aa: CATSQTDRTYEQYF; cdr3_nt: TGTGCCACCAGCCAAACGGACAGGACCTACGAGCAGTACTTC
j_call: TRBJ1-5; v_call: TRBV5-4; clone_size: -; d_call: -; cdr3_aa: CASSQDLQGKQPQHF; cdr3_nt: TGTGCCAGCAGCCAAGATTTGCAGGGTAAACAGCCCCAGCATTTT
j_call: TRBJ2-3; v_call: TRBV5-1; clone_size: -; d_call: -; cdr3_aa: CASSARGRTDTQYF; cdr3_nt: TGCGCCAGCAGCGCCAGGGGCCGGACAGATACGCAGTATTTT
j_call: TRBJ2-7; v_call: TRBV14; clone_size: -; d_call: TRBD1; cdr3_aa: CASSQEIDRGRPYEQYF; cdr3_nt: TGTGCCAGCAGCCAGGAAATAGACAGGGGCCGCCCCTACGAGCAGTACTTC
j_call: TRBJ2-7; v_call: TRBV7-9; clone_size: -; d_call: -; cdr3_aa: CASSYGQLYEQYF; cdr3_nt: TGTGCCAGCAGCTACGGACAGCTCTACGAGCAGTACTTC
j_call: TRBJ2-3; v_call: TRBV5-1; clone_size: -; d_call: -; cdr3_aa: CASSLGRATDTQYF; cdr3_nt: TGCGCCAGCAGCTTGGGGAGGGCCACAGATACGCAGTATTTT
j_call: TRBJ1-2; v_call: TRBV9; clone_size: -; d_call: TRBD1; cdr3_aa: CASSSPRQGLGTNYGYTF; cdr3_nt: TGTGCCAGCAGCTCCCCTAGACAGGGGCTGGGGACTAACTATGGCTACACCTTC
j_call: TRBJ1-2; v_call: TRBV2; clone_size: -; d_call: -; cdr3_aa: CASSAGQPDGYTF; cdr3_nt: TGTGCCAGCAGTGCTGGACAGCCCGATGGCTACACCTTC
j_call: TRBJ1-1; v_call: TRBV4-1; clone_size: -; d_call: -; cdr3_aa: CASSQVRTGYTEAFF; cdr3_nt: TGCGCCAGCAGCCAGGTCCGAACAGGGTACACTGAAGCTTTCTTT
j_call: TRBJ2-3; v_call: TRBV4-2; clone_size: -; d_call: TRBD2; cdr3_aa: CASSQLLSGGEADTQYF; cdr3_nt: TGTGCCAGCAGCCAATTACTTAGCGGGGGGGAGGCAGATACGCAGTATTTT
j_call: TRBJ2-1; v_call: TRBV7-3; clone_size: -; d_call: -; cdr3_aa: CASSPQAANEQFF; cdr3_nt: TGTGCCAGCAGCCCCCAAGCCGCCAATGAGCAGTTCTTC
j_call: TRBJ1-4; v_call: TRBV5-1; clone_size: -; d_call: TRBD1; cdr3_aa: CASRGGTANEKLFF; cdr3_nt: TGCGCCAGCAGAGGTGGGACAGCTAATGAAAAACTGTTTTTT
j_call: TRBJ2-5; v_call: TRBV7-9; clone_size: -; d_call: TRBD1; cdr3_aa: CASSLNGQGAETQYF; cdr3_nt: TGTGCCAGCAGCTTAAACGGACAGGGGGCGGAGACCCAGTACTTC
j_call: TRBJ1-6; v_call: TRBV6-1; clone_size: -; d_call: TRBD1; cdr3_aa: CASSEGTGGDNSPLHF; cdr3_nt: TGTGCCAGCAGTGAAGGTACAGGGGGTGATAATTCACCCCTCCACTTT
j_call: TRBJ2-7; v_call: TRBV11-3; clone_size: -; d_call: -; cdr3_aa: CASSLRSELYEQYF; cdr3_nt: TGTGCCAGCAGTCTTAGGAGCGAACTCTACGAGCAGTACTTC
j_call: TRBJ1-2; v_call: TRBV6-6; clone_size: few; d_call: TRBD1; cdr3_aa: CASSYMTGDYGYTF; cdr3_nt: TGTGCCAGCAGTTACATGACAGGGGACTATGGCTACACCTTC
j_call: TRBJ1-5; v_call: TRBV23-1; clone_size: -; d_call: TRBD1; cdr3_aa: CASSQIWATGVQPQHF; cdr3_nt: TGCGCCAGCAGTCAAATCTGGGCGACAGGGGTTCAGCCCCAGCATTTT
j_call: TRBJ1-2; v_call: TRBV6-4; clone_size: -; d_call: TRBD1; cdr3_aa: CASSDGAGGSYGYTF; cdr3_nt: TGTGCCAGCAGTGACGGGGCAGGGGGAAGCTATGGCTACACCTTC
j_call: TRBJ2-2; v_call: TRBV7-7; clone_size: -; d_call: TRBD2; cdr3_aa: CASSTGTSEPGELFF; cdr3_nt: TGTGCTAGCAGCACCGGGACTAGCGAACCCGGGGAGCTGTTTTTT
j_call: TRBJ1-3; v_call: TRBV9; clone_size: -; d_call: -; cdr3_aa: CASSVAGDGNTIYF; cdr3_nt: TGTGCCAGCAGCGTAGCAGGGGATGGAAACACCATATATTTT
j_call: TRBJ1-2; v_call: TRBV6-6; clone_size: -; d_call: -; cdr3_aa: CASSYIQTYGYTF; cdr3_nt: TGTGCCAGCAGTTACATACAGACCTATGGCTACACCTTC
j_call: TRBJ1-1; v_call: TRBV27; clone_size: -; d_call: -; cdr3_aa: CASSSAGGSTEAFF; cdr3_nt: TGTGCCAGCAGTTCGGCAGGAGGGAGCACTGAAGCTTTCTTT
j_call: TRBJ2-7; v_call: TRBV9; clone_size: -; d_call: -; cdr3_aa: CASSVGGGSADEQYF; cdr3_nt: TGTGCCAGCAGCGTAGGTGGGGGCTCGGCGGATGAGCAGTACTTC
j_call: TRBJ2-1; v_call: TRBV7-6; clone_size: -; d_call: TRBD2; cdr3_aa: CASSLETSGRARGSEQFF; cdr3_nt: TGTGCCAGCAGCTTAGAGACTAGCGGGAGGGCTCGAGGCAGTGAGCAGTTCTTC
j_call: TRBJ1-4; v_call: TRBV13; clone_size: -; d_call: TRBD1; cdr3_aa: CASSLRGRVEKLFF; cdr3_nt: TGTGCCAGCAGCTTAAGGGGGCGGGTTGAAAAACTGTTTTTT
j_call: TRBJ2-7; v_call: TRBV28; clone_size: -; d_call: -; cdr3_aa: CASSSMDSYEQYF; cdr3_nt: TGTGCCAGCAGTTCCATGGACAGCTACGAGCAGTACTTC
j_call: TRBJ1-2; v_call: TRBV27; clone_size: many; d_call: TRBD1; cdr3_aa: CASSLPPIRTGWSYGYTF; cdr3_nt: TGTGCCAGCAGTTTACCCCCAATAAGGACAGGTTGGAGCTATGGCTACACCTTC
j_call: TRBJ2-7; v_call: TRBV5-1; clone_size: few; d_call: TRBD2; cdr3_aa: CASSLRAGGSEEQYF; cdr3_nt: TGCGCCAGCAGCTTGCGGGCGGGAGGTTCGGAAGAGCAGTACTTC
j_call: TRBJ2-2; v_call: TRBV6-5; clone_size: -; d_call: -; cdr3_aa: CASRATSNAGELFF; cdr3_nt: TGTGCCAGCAGGGCGACTAGTAACGCCGGGGAGCTGTTTTTT
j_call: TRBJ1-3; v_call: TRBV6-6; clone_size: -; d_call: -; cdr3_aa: CASSYQGSGNTIYF; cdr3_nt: TGTGCCAGCAGTTACCAGGGCTCTGGAAACACCATATATTTT
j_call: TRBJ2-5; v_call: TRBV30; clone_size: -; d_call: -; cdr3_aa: CAYLPGSKETQYF; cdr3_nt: TGTGCCTACCTGCCGGGATCCAAAGAGACCCAGTACTTC